The 3 T cell receptor beta chains given below trace back to one sample, sequenced in a study of T cell responses to AZD1222 COVID-19 vaccine (dated by TCRdb to the early 2020s). The sample's time point label, in plain terms: baseline before first vaccination. The library was built by means of the immunoSEQ multiplex PCR assay. TCRdb obtained this table from immuneACCESS and retained in-frame rearrangements with V and J assigned. These tables miss some clones; where compared with another copy, unresolved V genes account for less than half of the shortfall, and the remainder is unexplained. The sample records 140,000 to 150,000 clones, 70% to 90% of which are singletons. The ten biggest clones cover about 16% of the sample. The sequencing used peripheral blood, collected on day 0 of AZD1222 vaccination. The origin of the receptors is an adult in good health.

This chain joins TRBV28 and TRBJ1-1; D perhaps matches TRBD1 (6 bases). Germline loops: CDR1 MDHEN, CDR2 SYDVKM. V was pared by 4 bases and J by 0 bases, with 18 bases between. The CDR3 consists of 17 residues. The CDR3 sequence: CASSSTTLGTLNTEAFF. DNA for the CDR3: TGTGCCAGCAGTTCCACCACTCTCGGGACACTGAACACTGAAGCTTTCTTT.

The sample holds one count of this clone. The V call is TRBV27, the J call TRBJ2-7; 9 nucleotides line up with TRBD1. In germline, CDR1 is MNHEY, CDR2 SMNVEV (reference sequence). The trim removed 1 base at V and 5 bases at J, leaving 12 bases unmatched. The CDR3 is 17 residues long. The CDR3 protein is CASSLWSGQGARDEQYF. The CDR3 coding sequence is TGTGCCAGCAGTTTATGGTCGGGACAGGGTGCGCGGGACGAGCAGTACTTC.

J is TRBJ1-2 and V is TRBV5-1; D unclear. Germline-derived CDR1 and CDR2 are SGHRS and YFSETQ. CDR3 length: 13 residues. Deletions cut 4 bases from V and 6 bases from J, with 13 bases between. CDR3 sequence reads: CASSEEGHNGYTF. DNA of the CDR3: TGCGCCAGCAGCGAAGAAGGCCACAATGGCTACACCTTC.